The next 28 T cell receptor beta chains were all read from a single sample in a study of blood T cell repertoires in COVID-19. Sequencing was performed with immunoSEQ multiplex PCR; in TCRdb, only in-frame clones are kept and a portion is missing. The sample shows 15,000 to 16,000 clones, roughly 80% of them seen only once. The specimen was peripheral blood. The receptors were gathered from a man between 65 and 85 years old with active or convalescent COVID-19.

The J gene is TRBJ1-1, the V gene TRBV11-2; D unclear. V was clipped by 3 bases and J by 0 bases, with 20 bases between them. Germline V lookup: CDR1 SGHAT, CDR2 FQNNGV. The CDR3 sequence is 18 residues long. CDR3 residues: CASSFSALLPTLNTEAFF. CDR3 coding DNA: TGTGCCAGCAGCTTCAGCGCCTTATTACCGACCTTGAACACTGAAGCTTTCTTT. Variable domain in full (rest from reference TRBV11-2 and TRBJ1-1): EAGVAQSPRYKIIEKRQSVAFWCNPISGHATLYWYQQILGQGPKLLIQFQNNGVVDDSQLPKDRFSAERLKGVDSTLKIQPAKLEDSAVYLCASSFSALLPTLNTEAFFGQGTRLTVV.

Ten or more counts support this clone. The rearrangement joins TRBV15 to TRBJ1-3; D might be TRBD1 (6 bases). The V end lost 3 bases, the J end lost 1 base, and 19 bases lay between the germline ends. Germline-derived CDR1 and CDR2 are LNHNV and YYDKDF (reference sequence). The CDR3 has 18 residues. The CDR3, as DNA: TGTGCCACCAGCAGTGAAACTAACAGGGTTGGGTCTGGAAACACCATATATTTT. Translating it yields CATSSETNRVGSGNTIYF.

V usage is TRBV4-3 and J usage is TRBJ1-2; D not resolved. The CDR3 is 15 residues long. Germline V gene lookup returns CDR1 LGHNA and CDR2 YSLEER. Trimming cost V 0 bases and J 4 bases, with 12 bases left between them. The DNA of the CDR3 is TGCGCCAGCAGCCAAGAGTCCGGCAGGTCCTATGGCTACACCTTC. Amino acid sequence: CASSQESGRSYGYTF.

The chain employs TRBV6-5 and TRBJ1-6, with D perhaps matching TRBD1 (5 bases). The CDR3 has 15 amino acids. Per germline, CDR1 MNHEY and CDR2 SVGAGI. V shed 8 bases and J shed 7 bases, with 18 bases lying between them. This CDR3 reads CASSVNSQGNSPLHF. In DNA, the CDR3 is TGTGCCAGCTCGGTAAACTCCCAGGGCAATTCACCCCTCCACTTT.

V gene TRBV7-9 combines with J gene TRBJ2-1; TRBD2 aligns across 11 bases. The CDR3 is 17 amino acids. Germline-derived CDR1 and CDR2 are SEHNR and FQNEAQ (reference sequence). V lost 5 bases to trimming and J lost 2 bases; unmatched junction nucleotides: 8. CDR3 DNA: TGTGCCAGCAGCCCTATGACTAGCGGGACTCCCTACAATGAGCAGTTCTTC. Protein product: CASSPMTSGTPYNEQFF.

This chain joins TRBV5-1 and TRBJ2-1, with 9 bases matching TRBD2. Trimming cost V 0 bases and J 6 bases; bases outside gene matches: 7. The germline V gene encodes CDR1 SGHRS and CDR2 YFSETQ. The CDR3 is 16 residues long. This CDR3 is CASSLARLAGSNEQFF. CDR3 nucleotides: TGCGCCAGCAGCTTGGCCAGGCTAGCGGGATCCAATGAGCAGTTCTTC. The variable domain in full, completed from reference TRBV5-1 and TRBJ2-1, reads KAGVTQTPRYLIKTRGQQVTLSCSPISGHRSVSWYQQTPGQGLQFLFEYFSETQRNKGNFPGRFSGRQFSNSRSEMNVSTLELGDSALYLCASSLARLAGSNEQFFGPGTRLTVL.

This clone was found once. The chain uses TRBV9 and TRBJ1-3, with D possibly matching TRBD1 (6 bases). The germline V gene encodes CDR1 SGDLS and CDR2 YYNGEE. The CDR3 loop spans 16 amino acids. Trimming removed 4 bases at V and 1 base at J, with 15 bases between. CDR3 residues: CASSPGTPGSGNTIYF. CDR3 nucleotide sequence: TGTGCCAGCAGCCCCGGGACACCTGGTTCTGGAAACACCATATATTTT.

The chain carries TRBV10-2 and TRBJ2-3; D might be TRBD1 (5 bases). This CDR3 has 13 residues. Trimming cost V 4 bases and J 2 bases, with 7 bases left between them. Germline loops: CDR1 WSHSY, CDR2 SAAADI. CDR3 DNA: TGCGCCAGCAGTGCGGACAACACAGATACGCAGTATTTT. Translation: CASSADNTDTQYF.

This clone was found many times. The chain employs TRBV7-9 and TRBJ1-2; 9 nucleotides line up with TRBD1. V lost 0 bases to trimming and J lost 6 bases; unmatched junction nucleotides: 8. Germline CDR1 and CDR2: SEHNR and FQNEAQ (reference sequence). This CDR3 contains 16 residues. CDR3 in DNA: TGTGCCAGCAGCTTAGCGTATCGGGACAGGGAACATGGCTACACCTTC. It encodes CASSLAYRDREHGYTF.

This clone was detected a few times. The V call is TRBV2, the J call TRBJ1-1; D may be TRBD1 (6 bases). V was clipped by 10 bases and J by 1 base, with 13 bases between them. The CDR3 contains 13 residues. Germline values: CDR1 SNHLY, CDR2 FYNNEI. CDR3 residues: CATRTARNTEAFF. Here the CDR3 DNA reads TGTGCCACCAGGACAGCCCGGAACACTGAAGCTTTCTTT.

This chain's CDR3 is CASSRTFGGKRETQYF. In DNA, the CDR3 is TGTGCCAGCAGCCGCACCTTTGGGGGGAAGAGAGAGACCCAGTACTTC. The chain combines TRBV28 with TRBJ2-5; weak D call: TRBD2 (6 bases). Trimming cost V 6 bases and J 4 bases, with 21 bases left between them. This CDR3 region has 16 residues. The V gene's germline CDR1 is MDHEN and CDR2 SYDVKM.

This sequence joins TRBV4-1 and TRBJ2-6; possibly TRBD1 for D (6 bases). Germline values: CDR1 MGHRA, CDR2 YSYEKL. V was cut by 4 bases and J by 4 bases, with 14 bases left in between. The CDR3 totals 16 residues. Here the CDR3 DNA reads TGCGCCAGCAGCCTCGGGCAGGGGACAGGGGCCAACGTCCTGACTTTC. Its protein product is CASSLGQGTGANVLTF.

In DNA form, the CDR3 reads TGTGCCAGCAGCGAGACAGGGGGCAGGGTGGCCAACGTCCTGACTTTC. It encodes CASSETGGRVANVLTF. The chain employs TRBV9 and TRBJ2-6; 10 positions match TRBD1. The V gene end was trimmed by 3 bases and the J gene end by 6 bases; junction bases not matched to a gene: 6. Germline V gives CDR1 SGDLS, CDR2 YYNGEE. The CDR3 length is 16 residues.

The rearrangement links TRBV6-1 to TRBJ2-7; tentative D call: TRBD2 (6 bases). Germline loops: CDR1 MNHNS, CDR2 SASEGT. The CDR3 runs 16 residues. With 6 bases removed from V and 1 base from J, the gap between germline ends came to 19 bases. CDR3 DNA sequence: TGTGCCAGCAGAGAAAAAGGGACTGCCGGTTCCTACGAGCAGTACTTC. Amino acids: CASREKGTAGSYEQYF.

This clone showed up just a few times. The V call is TRBV5-6, the J call TRBJ1-4; possibly TRBD1 for D (5 bases). Germline V gene data show CDR1 as SGHDT and CDR2 as YYEEEE. The germline V and J ends were trimmed by 4 bases and 4 bases, with 14 bases remaining between them. The CDR3 runs 15 residues. CDR3: CASSGGGTLNEKLFF. CDR3 DNA: TGTGCCAGCAGCGGCGGGGGGACTCTTAATGAAAAACTGTTTTTT.

The rearrangement joins TRBV28 to TRBJ1-1; D not resolved. The CDR3 consists of 12 residues. Per germline, CDR1 MDHEN and CDR2 SYDVKM. Trimming stripped 11 bases from V and 0 bases from J, with 10 bases between. The CDR3 DNA reads TGTGCCGGGCAGACTATGAACACTGAAGCTTTCTTT. It encodes CAGQTMNTEAFF.

The chain employs TRBV20-1 and TRBJ1-5; 7 bases are shared with TRBD1. V trimming: 3 bases; J trimming: 3 bases; junction bases outside the gene matches: 5. Germline CDR1 and CDR2: DFQATT and SNEGSKA (reference sequence). This CDR3 is 14 amino acids long. CDR3 sequence reads: CSASAQGVNQPQHF. In DNA, the CDR3 is TGCAGTGCTAGTGCCCAGGGGGTCAATCAGCCCCAGCATTTT.

The table lists this clone with a count of one. At the DNA level, this CDR3 is encoded by other sequences in the same sample as well. The chain couples TRBV28 to TRBJ2-2, with D possibly TRBD1 on 5 matching bases. Trimming stripped 5 bases from V and 6 bases from J, with 7 bases between. The CDR3 length is 12 residues. The germline V gene encodes CDR1 MDHEN and CDR2 SYDVKM. CDR3 DNA: TGTGCCAGCAGTCAAGGGGCCGGGGAGCTGTTTTTT. This gives the protein CASSQGAGELFF.

The chain has TRBV24-1 and TRBJ2-3, with D perhaps TRBD1 (6 bases). In germline, CDR1 is KGHDR, CDR2 SFDVKD. The CDR3 extends over 16 amino acids. V lost 9 bases to trimming and J lost 0 bases, with 18 bases between them. The CDR3 region is CATGGGQDSSTDTQYF. CDR3 in DNA: TGTGCCACCGGTGGAGGTCAGGACAGCAGCACAGATACGCAGTATTTT.

This clone appeared a few times. The rearrangement joins TRBV20-1 to TRBJ2-7; possible D gene TRBD1, 5 bases. CDR3 length: 11 residues. Germline V gene sequence: CDR1 DFQATT, CDR2 SNEGSKA (reference sequence). CDR3 sequence: CSPLDRYEQYF. DNA for the CDR3: TGCAGCCCGCTTGACAGATACGAGCAGTACTTC.

The rearrangement uses TRBV18 and TRBJ1-2; the D gene is possibly TRBD1 (6 bases). Germline CDR1 and CDR2: KGHSH and LQKENI. The V end lost 0 bases, the J end lost 3 bases, and 11 bases lay between the germline ends. The CDR3 spans 15 residues. The CDR3 DNA reads as TGTGCCAGCTCACCACCGGGGGCTCCTGACTATGGCTACACCTTC. Translating gives CASSPPGAPDYGYTF.

Notes on this clone: A read error may account for a junction end that differs from germline. The sample contains more than one DNA sequence encoding this CDR3. The chain is built from TRBV2 and TRBJ2-3; 8 nucleotides match TRBD2. The CDR3 totals 15 residues. Germline values: CDR1 SNHLY, CDR2 FYNNEI. The CDR3 bases are TGCGCCCGCGGGGGGACATGGGGGGGGCAAGATACGCAGTATTTT. Protein product: CARGGTWGGQDTQYF.

The chain uses TRBV6-5 and TRBJ1-3; D ambiguous. Trimming left V 4 bases short and J 4 bases short, with 17 bases between. Germline CDR1 reads MNHEY; CDR2 reads SVGAGI. This CDR3 has 16 amino acids. As DNA, the CDR3 is TGTGCCAGCAGTTCCGGTAGTACCTCCCTGGGAAACACCATATATTTT. Encoded protein: CASSSGSTSLGNTIYF.

Here the CDR3 reads CASSDRGFYSPLHF. CDR3 bases: TGTGCCAGCAGCGACAGGGGGTTCTATTCACCCCTCCACTTT. The chain is built from TRBV7-2 and TRBJ1-6, with 9 bases that match TRBD1. Germline V gives CDR1 SGHTA, CDR2 FQGNSA. The V segment lost 5 bases and the J segment 8 bases; nucleotides outside the gene matches: 4. The CDR3 has 14 amino acids.

The chain couples TRBV2 to TRBJ2-1, with TRBD2 as a possible D gene (6 bases). CDR1 and CDR2 (germline): SNHLY, FYNNEI. Trimming removed 7 bases from V and 4 bases from J, with 14 bases in between. The CDR3 totals 14 residues. CDR3 sequence (DNA): TGTGCCAGCACCCGGGAGTTATTTTACAATGAGCAGTTCTTC. Its translation: CASTRELFYNEQFF.

The chain couples TRBV27 to TRBJ2-1; D might be TRBD2 (6 bases). With 2 bases removed from V and 4 bases from J, the gap between germline ends came to 9 bases. Germline V gives CDR1 MNHEY, CDR2 SMNVEV (reference sequence). This CDR3 is 14 amino acids long. Here the CDR3 reads CASSLSRGYNEQFF. CDR3 DNA: TGTGCCAGCAGTTTAAGTCGGGGGTACAATGAGCAGTTCTTC.

This chain links TRBV28 with TRBJ1-6; the match to TRBD1 covers 7 bases. After removal of 2 bases from V and 0 bases from J, the junction contained 7 bases not matched to a gene. The CDR3 runs 18 residues. The germline V gene encodes CDR1 MDHEN and CDR2 SYDVKM. CDR3 residues: CASSLPGTVSSYNSPLHF. The CDR3, as DNA: TGTGCCAGCAGTTTACCAGGGACAGTTAGCTCCTATAATTCACCCCTCCACTTT.

The chain links TRBV19 to TRBJ2-5, with 9 bases aligning to TRBD2. CDR3 length: 13 residues. V was pared by 7 bases and J by 3 bases, with 3 bases of the junction left unmatched. CDR1 and CDR2 (germline): LNHDA, SQIVND (reference sequence). The CDR3 DNA follows: TGTGCCAGTAAACGACTAGCGGAAGAGACCCAGTACTTC. This sequence encodes CASKRLAEETQYF.